This T cell receptor (beta chain) was documented in a study of blood T cell repertoires in COVID-19. Across the whole study: The samples span acute and convalescent COVID-19 from the United States, Italy and Spain. Sample material is recorded as cDNA or gDNA derived from T cells, B-cell-depleted T cells, or PBMCs.

In the original processing: Quantification of nucleated cells was approximated via reference gene primer amplification. The data were produced by immunoSEQ multiplex PCR, yet TCRdb's version contains in-frame clones alone and is incomplete. Clone size and the V and J calls come from that table; the DNA yielded D and trimming. The sample includes under 250,000 clones, around 83% seen only once; the top ten take 2.9%. This clonotype originated in a man in his fifties with active or convalescent COVID-19. Sequenced sample: peripheral blood.

In nucleotides, the CDR3 is TGTGCCAGCAGTTACTCGACGGGGGGTGAAGCTTTCTTT. Translating it yields CASSYSTGGEAFF. J is TRBJ1-1 and V is TRBV6-2 or TRBV6-3; a weak D match, TRBD1 (5 bases). The V gene's germline CDR1 is MNHEY and CDR2 SVGEGT. The CDR3 is made up of 13 amino acids. The V end was cut by 0 bases, the J end by 7 bases, with 9 bases between.